This T cell receptor (beta chain) was documented in a study of blood T cell repertoires in COVID-19. As for the study in general: T cells, B-cell-depleted T cells, or PBMCs supplied cDNA or gDNA.

In the original workflow: For nucleated cells, counts were estimated from reference gene primer amplification. The data were produced by immunoSEQ multiplex PCR, yet TCRdb's version contains in-frame clones alone and is incomplete. V, J and clone size were drawn from that table, and D and trimming were deduced from the DNA. The table includes nearly 350,000 clones, 87% detected once. Recovered Cohort 3 donors showed two negative PCRs, clearance, or symptom resolution. The CDR3 length is 13 residues. CDR1 MNHEY and CDR2 SMNVEV come from the germline V gene (reference sequence). V dropped 3 bases and J dropped 9 bases, with 11 bases sitting between them.

The rearrangement joins TRBV27 to TRBJ1-4; the D gene is possibly TRBD1 (5 bases). The sequence derives from a woman younger than 45 who had recovered from COVID-19. Sequenced input: PBMCs or T cells enriched from blood (not recorded which). CDR3 nucleotide sequence: TGTGCCAGCAGTTTTGGGCAGGGCAAAAAACTGTTTTTT. This gives the protein CASSFGQGKKLFF.